A selection of T cell receptor beta chains follows, all from one sample in a study of cytomegalovirus exposure and HLA in healthy donors. The method was immunoSEQ multiplex PCR; TCRdb's version includes in-frame clones alone and lacks a portion of them. The data show about 79,000 clones, approximately 69% seen once. Sequencing was carried out using PBMCs. Receptor source: a man in his forties in good health and CMV-seropositive. CDR3s include the opening cysteine and the closing phenylalanine or tryptophan. Each record gives: J gene, clone size, D gene, V gene, CDR3 protein, CDR3 DNA. The D gene is left open where the match is weak. Only part of the rows carry a size: once, few, many, or a class if the clone is expanded.

TRBJ2-5 | . | . | TRBV6-5 | CATRNGADRTQYF | TGTGCCACTCGGAATGGGGCAGATAGGACCCAGTACTTC
TRBJ1-2 | . | . | TRBV6-6 | CASGIGDVGYGYTF | TGTGCCAGCGGTATAGGGGATGTCGGCTATGGCTACACCTTC
TRBJ1-1 | . | TRBD1 | TRBV18 | CASPPITWTGGVRGITFF | TGTGCCAGCCCCCCTATCACTTGGACAGGGGGCGTAAGGGGGATAACTTTCTTT
TRBJ2-7 | . | . | TRBV27 | CASSLDLGGASYEQYF | TGTGCCAGCAGTCTAGACCTGGGGGGGGCCTCCTACGAGCAGTACTTC
TRBJ2-3 | . | . | TRBV5-4 | CASSSRVDTDTQYF | TGTGCCAGCAGCAGCAGGGTGGACACAGATACGCAGTATTTT
TRBJ2-3 | . | TRBD1 | TRBV30 | CAWKYGQGTDTQYF | TGTGCCTGGAAATATGGACAGGGAACAGATACGCAGTATTTT
TRBJ2-3 | . | TRBD1 | TRBV5-1 | CTSGPGQVWTDTQYF | TGCACCAGCGGCCCTGGACAGGTGTGGACAGATACGCAGTATTTT
TRBJ2-3 | . | TRBD2 | TRBV9 | CASSVATLAGVSTDTQYF | TGTGCCAGCAGCGTAGCTACATTGGCGGGGGTTAGCACAGATACGCAGTATTTT
TRBJ1-1 | few | . | TRBV29-1 | CSVVPESGVAFF | TGCAGCGTTGTTCCCGAGTCAGGGGTAGCTTTCTTT
TRBJ2-6 | . | TRBD2 | TRBV6-1 | CASSEVLGGAGANVLTF | TGTGCCAGCAGTGAGGTTTTGGGAGGGGCCGGGGCCAACGTCCTGACTTTC
TRBJ1-4 | few | . | TRBV7-9 | CASSLVSRGQEKLFF | TGTGCCAGCAGCTTAGTTTCCAGGGGTCAAGAAAAACTGTTTTTT
TRBJ2-7 | . | . | TRBV7-9 | CASSLDRTATYEQYF | TGTGCCAGCAGCTTAGATCGGACAGCCACCTACGAGCAGTACTTC
TRBJ1-6 | . | . | TRBV2 | CASSGTMVSPLHF | TGTGCCAGCAGTGGGACAATGGTTTCACCCCTCCACTTT
TRBJ1-3 | . | . | TRBV29-1 | CSVEDMGAGNTIYF | TGCAGCGTTGAAGATATGGGAGCCGGAAACACCATATATTTT
TRBJ2-2 | . | TRBD2 | TRBV19 | CASSIWRGANTGELFF | TGTGCCAGTAGTATATGGCGGGGGGCGAACACCGGGGAGCTGTTTTTT
TRBJ2-5 | . | TRBD1 | TRBV27 | CASSLLGQGARETQYF | TGTGCCAGCAGTTTACTGGGACAGGGGGCGAGAGAGACCCAGTACTTC
TRBJ1-1 | few | . | TRBV14 | CASSQDQNTEAFF | TGTGCCAGCAGCCAAGATCAGAACACTGAAGCTTTCTTT
TRBJ1-5 | . | . | TRBV15 | CATSRDRNQPQHF | TGTGCCACCAGCAGAGACAGAAATCAGCCCCAGCATTTT
TRBJ1-2 | . | . | TRBV28 | CASSSPDGDYGYTF | TGTGCCAGCAGTTCACCTGACGGAGACTATGGCTACACCTTC
TRBJ1-2 | . | TRBD1 | TRBV6-1 | CASSEEYRGGYTF | TGTGCCAGCAGTGAAGAGTACAGGGGTGGCTACACCTTC
TRBJ2-5 | few | TRBD2 | TRBV7-2 | CASSLATGGRETQYF | TGTGCCAGCAGCTTAGCAACGGGGGGGCGGGAGACCCAGTACTTC
TRBJ1-2 | . | . | TRBV7-2 | CASSLIAQDYGYTF | TGTGCCAGCAGCTTAATCGCACAAGACTATGGCTACACCTTC
TRBJ2-3 | . | TRBD2 | TRBV29-1 | CSVSGEAGVADTQYF | TGCAGCGTCTCAGGTGAAGCGGGAGTGGCAGATACGCAGTATTTT
TRBJ2-7 | . | TRBD2 | TRBV6-1 | CASSEEVVGLARHEQYF | TGTGCCAGCAGTGAAGAAGTAGTCGGACTAGCGAGGCACGAGCAGTACTTC
TRBJ1-1 | . | . | TRBV4-1 | CASSQDLFRGTEAFF | TGCGCCAGCAGCCAAGATCTATTCCGGGGAACTGAAGCTTTCTTT
TRBJ2-1 | . | TRBD2 | TRBV11-3 | CASSLLGGSNYNEQFF | TGTGCCAGCAGCTTACTGGGCGGGAGTAATTACAATGAGCAGTTCTTC
TRBJ1-5 | few | . | TRBV5-4 | CASSMGGPNQPQHF | TGTGCCAGCAGCATGGGAGGGCCGAATCAGCCCCAGCATTTT
TRBJ1-6 | . | . | TRBV6-5 | CASRLDSNSPLHF | TGTGCCAGCAGACTTGACAGCAATTCACCCCTCCACTTT
TRBJ1-2 | . | . | TRBV4-1 | CASSPAETHYGYTF | TGCGCCAGCAGCCCGGCGGAAACGCACTATGGCTACACCTTC
TRBJ2-7 | . | TRBD2 | TRBV7-2 | CASSPGLAGNSYEQYF | TGTGCCAGCAGCCCGGGACTAGCGGGTAACTCCTACGAGCAGTACTTC
TRBJ2-7 | few | TRBD1 | TRBV11-2 | CASSWGQTLYEQYF | TGTGCCAGCAGCTGGGGACAGACCCTCTACGAGCAGTACTTC
TRBJ2-7 | . | . | TRBV13 | CASSLRTVSYEQYF | TGTGCCAGCAGCCTCCGGACAGTTTCCTACGAGCAGTACTTC
TRBJ1-6 | few | . | TRBV30 | CAWSVLGGNSPLHF | TGTGCCTGGAGTGTACTAGGTGGGAATTCACCCCTCCACTTT
TRBJ1-2 | . | . | TRBV18 | CASSPPSFSATTSGYTF | TGTGCCAGCTCACCACCCAGTTTTTCAGCGACCACGAGTGGCTACACCTTC
TRBJ2-5 | . | . | TRBV5-4 | CASRLGGGPGQETQYF | TGTGCCAGCAGACTAGGCGGTGGGCCGGGCCAAGAGACCCAGTACTTC
TRBJ2-1 | . | TRBD2 | TRBV29-1 | CSVGPAGVHEQFF | TGCAGCGTTGGTCCAGCGGGAGTCCATGAGCAGTTCTTC
TRBJ2-7 | few | . | TRBV4-1 | CASSQVLVMRQYF | TGCGCCAGCAGCCAAGTGCTAGTAATGCGACAGTACTTC
TRBJ2-7 | once | . | TRBV28 | CASSLAGVRDEQYF | TGTGCCAGCAGTTTAGCCGGGGTTAGAGACGAGCAGTACTTC
TRBJ1-1 | . | TRBD1 | TRBV10-3 | CAIKGTGNDEAFF | TGTGCCATCAAGGGGACAGGGAATGATGAAGCTTTCTTT
TRBJ1-1 | . | . | TRBV6-5 | CASIRVPEAFF | TGTGCCAGCATCCGGGTCCCTGAAGCTTTCTTT
TRBJ2-3 | . | . | TRBV7-2 | CASSLGVATLTDTQYF | TGTGCCAGCAGCTTAGGGGTAGCTACCCTCACAGATACGCAGTATTTT
TRBJ2-1 | . | . | TRBV9 | CASSVYSGRNEQFF | TGTGCCAGCAGCGTATACAGCGGGCGGAATGAGCAGTTCTTC
TRBJ2-1 | many | . | TRBV7-2 | CASSLPSNEQFF | TGTGCCAGCAGCCTCCCCTCCAATGAGCAGTTCTTC
TRBJ2-7 | . | . | TRBV7-3 | CASSLTGGESYEQYF | TGTGCCAGCAGCTTAACGGGAGGAGAGTCCTACGAGCAGTACTTC
TRBJ2-1 | . | TRBD2 | TRBV15 | CATSIGTSGGIRGDNEQFF | TGTGCCACCAGCATCGGGACTAGCGGGGGGATACGTGGGGACAATGAGCAGTTCTTC
TRBJ2-1 | . | TRBD2 | TRBV5-1 | CASSSLAGAYNEQFF | TGCGCCAGCAGCTCCCTAGCGGGGGCCTACAATGAGCAGTTCTTC
TRBJ2-2 | . | . | TRBV2 | CASKTGWGGELFF | TGTGCCAGCAAAACGGGGTGGGGCGGGGAGCTGTTTTTT
TRBJ2-3 | . | TRBD1 | TRBV29-1 | CSALTGGRSDTQYF | TGCAGCGCTCTTACAGGGGGAAGATCAGATACGCAGTATTTT
TRBJ2-5 | once | TRBD2 | TRBV7-7 | CASSSRGGRVQETQYF | TGTGCCAGCAGCTCCCGGGGAGGGCGGGTCCAAGAGACCCAGTACTTC
TRBJ2-7 | . | . | TRBV6-5 | CASSIRVQGNEQYF | TGTGCCAGCAGTATTCGGGTGCAGGGAAACGAGCAGTACTTC
TRBJ2-3 | few | TRBD2 | TRBV13 | CASSPRGSGSLDTQYF | TGTGCCAGCAGCCCGCGGGGTAGCGGGAGTTTAGATACGCAGTATTTT
TRBJ1-4 | . | . | TRBV5-6 | CASSLKGGAEKLFF | TGTGCCAGCAGCTTGAAAGGGGGTGCTGAAAAACTGTTTTTT